A selection of T cell receptor beta chains follows, all from one sample in a study of cytomegalovirus exposure and HLA in healthy donors. Clones were read by immunoSEQ multiplex PCR, and TCRdb kept only the in-frame ones, dropping some. In the table there are some 190,000 clones, over 80% of which are singletons. Sequencing was performed on PBMCs. The receptor source for this set is a man aged 40-49 years in good health and CMV-seronegative. Both conserved end residues are part of each CDR3. Fields, in order: D gene, clone size, J gene, V gene, CDR3 DNA, CDR3 protein. A D gene is named only where the DNA matches it firmly. Size is omitted from some rows. Given values are once, few, many or a class for expanded clones.

TRBD2 | - | TRBJ2-2 | TRBV15 | TGTGCCACCAGCCATAGCGGGCCCGAGCTGTTTTTT | CATSHSGPELFF
TRBD1 | - | TRBJ1-1 | TRBV15 | TGTGCCACCAGCAGAGGACAGGGGGGGAACACTGAAGCTTTCTTT | CATSRGQGGNTEAFF
TRBD1 | - | TRBJ2-5 | TRBV5-4 | TGTGCCAGCAGCTCACGGGACAGAAAGGACCAAGAGACCCAGTACTTC | CASSSRDRKDQETQYF
- | - | TRBJ1-1 | TRBV6-1 | TGTGCCAGCAAATACTCCTCGGCGGCTGAAGCTTTCTTT | CASKYSSAAEAFF
- | - | TRBJ1-2 | TRBV7-8 | TGTGCCAGCAGCTTAGGGGGCCCTCGGCGCGGCTACACCTTC | CASSLGGPRRGYTF
TRBD2 | - | TRBJ2-3 | TRBV4-1 | TGCGCCAGCAGCCAATATGCTAGCGGGGGGGCAACAGATACGCAGTATTTT | CASSQYASGGATDTQYF
TRBD2 | - | TRBJ2-4 | TRBV28 | TGTGCCAGCAGACCTACTAGCGGCAGGTACATTCAGTACTTC | CASRPTSGRYIQYF
TRBD1 | - | TRBJ1-1 | TRBV11-2 | TGTGCCAGCAGCTATGCAGGGGGCTCTGAAGCTTTCTTT | CASSYAGGSEAFF
- | - | TRBJ2-7 | TRBV7-9 | TGTGCCAGCAGCTTAAGCAGCCAGGGCTACGAGCAGTACTTC | CASSLSSQGYEQYF
- | - | TRBJ2-5 | TRBV4-3 | TGCGCCAGCAGCCAAGACAGGGGCCAAGAGACCCAGTACTTC | CASSQDRGQETQYF
TRBD1 | - | TRBJ2-1 | TRBV5-1 | TGCGCCAGCAGCTTTACAGGGGTCTCCTACAATGAGCAGTTCTTC | CASSFTGVSYNEQFF
- | - | TRBJ1-1 | TRBV6-5 | TGTGCCAGCAGGGTCCGGGGGAAAGGGATCGCTGAAGCTTTCTTT | CASRVRGKGIAEAFF
- | - | TRBJ1-1 | TRBV5-4 | TGTGCCAGCAGTCCCGGACTCACTGAAGCTTTCTTT | CASSPGLTEAFF
- | - | TRBJ1-1 | TRBV7-9 | TGTGCCAGCAGCTTAGGGACAGTGAACACTGAAGCTTTCTTT | CASSLGTVNTEAFF
- | - | TRBJ1-1 | TRBV5-6 | TGTGCCAGCAGCTTGTGGGGGAGGCGGAACACTGAAGCTTTCTTT | CASSLWGRRNTEAFF
- | - | TRBJ1-1 | TRBV30 | TGTGCCTGGAGTGGGGACTTCAGGGAGACTTTCTTT | CAWSGDFRETFF
- | - | TRBJ1-1 | TRBV11-1 | TGTGCCAGCAGCCTGGCGGCGCAGTCTGAAGCTTTCTTT | CASSLAAQSEAFF
TRBD1 | - | TRBJ2-2 | TRBV5-1 | TGCGCCAGTAGACAGGGGACAGCCTCGAACACCGGGGAGCTGTTTTTT | CASRQGTASNTGELFF
- | - | TRBJ1-1 | TRBV28 | TGTGCCAGCAGTCCCGAGAGGGGAGGGGGACCTAACTCAGCTTTCTTT | CASSPERGGGPNSAFF
TRBD2 | - | TRBJ2-3 | TRBV5-1 | TGCGCCAGCAGCTTGGCGATCGGGACTAGCGGGAAATACACAGATACGCAGTATTTT | CASSLAIGTSGKYTDTQYF
- | - | TRBJ1-2 | TRBV5-1 | TGCGCCAGCAGCTCGGGGGGAACTCCCTATGGCTACACCTTC | CASSSGGTPYGYTF
- | - | TRBJ1-4 | TRBV6-5 | TGTGCCAGCAGTCAAGGCGCAAAGGGGGAAAAACTGTTTTTT | CASSQGAKGEKLFF
- | - | TRBJ2-3 | TRBV4-2 | TGTGCCAGCAGCCAAGCTATACTAGCCTCTAGCACAGATACGCAGTATTTT | CASSQAILASSTDTQYF
- | - | TRBJ2-1 | TRBV10-3 | TGTGCCATCAGTGCCTTACTAGATCATGAGCAGTTCTTC | CAISALLDHEQFF
TRBD1 | - | TRBJ1-2 | TRBV30 | TGTGCCTGGAGGTTTTTGAACAGGGGCCATGGCTACACCTTC | CAWRFLNRGHGYTF
TRBD2 | - | TRBJ2-5 | TRBV18 | TGTGCCAGCTCACCGGGACTAGAAGAGACCCAGTACTTC | CASSPGLEETQYF
TRBD1 | once | TRBJ1-1 | TRBV6-6 | TGTGCCAGCAGTCAACGACAGGGGGGGAGGGACACTGAAGCTTTCTTT | CASSQRQGGRDTEAFF
- | - | TRBJ2-7 | TRBV5-1 | TGCGCCAGCAGCTTGATCGCGATTAACTACGAGCAGTACTTC | CASSLIAINYEQYF
TRBD2 | - | TRBJ2-5 | TRBV9 | TGTGCCAGCAGCGTAGGCCTAGCGGGGACCCTATATCCAGAGACCCAGTACTTC | CASSVGLAGTLYPETQYF
TRBD1 | - | TRBJ1-3 | TRBV6-6 | TGTGCCAGCAGTCATGGACAGGGGGTAAAAAACACCATATATTTT | CASSHGQGVKNTIYF
- | - | TRBJ1-1 | TRBV7-2 | TGTGCCAGCAGCTTAGTTGCGGAAGCTTTCTTT | CASSLVAEAFF
TRBD2 | - | TRBJ2-5 | TRBV4-1 | TGCGCCAGCAGCCCCGAGATGGGTAGCGGGGGGACCCAGTACTTC | CASSPEMGSGGTQYF
TRBD1 | - | TRBJ2-7 | TRBV5-8 | TGTGCCAGCAGCTGGGGACAGGGGGCATCGGGGCAGTACTTC | CASSWGQGASGQYF
- | - | TRBJ1-2 | TRBV10-1 | TGCGCCAGCAGTGAAAGAGGGAGGAGCTATGGCTACACCTTC | CASSERGRSYGYTF
- | few | TRBJ1-1 | TRBV14 | TGTGCCAGCAGCCCCCCTTGGGGTGGGAAGGGGGACACTGAAGCTTTCTTT | CASSPPWGGKGDTEAFF
TRBD2 | - | TRBJ2-1 | TRBV10-3 | TGTGCCATCAGTCCCTTAGCGGGAGACTCCTACAATGAGCAGTTCTTC | CAISPLAGDSYNEQFF
TRBD1 | few | TRBJ1-5 | TRBV28 | TGTGCCAGCAGTTTGCCCAGGGGGAATCAGCCCCAGCATTTT | CASSLPRGNQPQHF